These T cell receptor beta chains were read from a single sample in a study of T cell changes during pregnancy in multiple sclerosis. Some clones are missing from TCRdb's copy, which holds only in-frame ones; the method was immunoSEQ multiplex PCR. This sample yields tens of thousands of clones, of which roughly 92% are seen a single time; 0.55% to 0.7% belongs to the top ten. The sequenced sample was CD4+ T cells from peripheral blood mononuclear cells, obtained in the first trimester of pregnancy. The receptors derive from a female donor with multiple sclerosis, enrolled in a pregnancy study. CDR3s include the opening cysteine and the closing phenylalanine or tryptophan. D genes are given only for firm matches. Clone size, where shown, is once, few, many, or a class for clones that have expanded.

v_call: TRBV6-6
d_call: TRBD2
j_call: TRBJ2-3
clone_size: -
cdr3_nt: TGTGCCAGCAGGGAGACTAGCGGGAGCACAGATACGCAGTATTTT
cdr3_aa: CASRETSGSTDTQYF

v_call: TRBV11-1
d_call: -
j_call: TRBJ2-1
clone_size: -
cdr3_nt: TGTGCCAGCAGCTTAGGCTCGGGGGTGTTCTTC
cdr3_aa: CASSLGSGVFF

v_call: TRBV5-6
d_call: -
j_call: TRBJ1-2
clone_size: -
cdr3_nt: TGTGCCAGCAGCGTGGACAGCTGGGGCTACACCTTC
cdr3_aa: CASSVDSWGYTF

v_call: TRBV18
d_call: -
j_call: TRBJ1-1
clone_size: -
cdr3_nt: TGTGCCAGCTCACCCGGCAGGAGGACTGAAGCTTTCTTT
cdr3_aa: CASSPGRRTEAFF

v_call: TRBV29-1
d_call: -
j_call: TRBJ2-1
clone_size: -
cdr3_nt: TGCAGCGTTGAGGCTGGCTACAATGAGCAGTTCTTC
cdr3_aa: CSVEAGYNEQFF

v_call: TRBV7-2
d_call: TRBD2
j_call: TRBJ2-5
clone_size: -
cdr3_nt: TGTGCCAGCAGCTTAAATGTAGCGGGAAGCGGGACCCAGTACTTC
cdr3_aa: CASSLNVAGSGTQYF

v_call: TRBV18
d_call: -
j_call: TRBJ2-7
clone_size: -
cdr3_nt: TGTGCCAGCTCACCACTCCCGACAGCCTACTACGAGCAGTACTTC
cdr3_aa: CASSPLPTAYYEQYF

v_call: TRBV2
d_call: TRBD1
j_call: TRBJ2-7
clone_size: -
cdr3_nt: TGTGCCAGCAGTTATGAGACAGGGACCGAGCAGTACTTC
cdr3_aa: CASSYETGTEQYF

v_call: TRBV7-9
d_call: -
j_call: TRBJ1-2
clone_size: -
cdr3_nt: TGTGCCAGCAGCTTAGAGGGGCTCACCTTATATGGCTACACCTTC
cdr3_aa: CASSLEGLTLYGYTF

v_call: TRBV19
d_call: -
j_call: TRBJ1-2
clone_size: once
cdr3_nt: TGTGCCAGTAAAGGCAGGGACTATGGCTACACCTTC
cdr3_aa: CASKGRDYGYTF

v_call: TRBV19
d_call: TRBD2
j_call: TRBJ2-1
clone_size: -
cdr3_nt: TGTGCCAGTAGCAAACTGGGACTAGCGGGAGGGAGCGAGCAGTTCTTC
cdr3_aa: CASSKLGLAGGSEQFF

v_call: TRBV2
d_call: TRBD2
j_call: TRBJ2-1
clone_size: -
cdr3_nt: TGTGCCAGCAATCCCAGGACTAGCGGGGGCTCCTACAATGAGCAGTTCTTC
cdr3_aa: CASNPRTSGGSYNEQFF

v_call: TRBV5-1
d_call: TRBD2
j_call: TRBJ2-7
clone_size: -
cdr3_nt: TGCGCCAGCAGCTTGGACCCAGTAAGCCTCGGGAGGACCTACGAGCAGTACTTC
cdr3_aa: CASSLDPVSLGRTYEQYF

v_call: TRBV6-1
d_call: TRBD2
j_call: TRBJ2-7
clone_size: -
cdr3_nt: TGTGCCAGCACCCTGGGGGCGGGAGGCTACGAGCAGTACTTC
cdr3_aa: CASTLGAGGYEQYF

v_call: TRBV5-1
d_call: TRBD1
j_call: TRBJ2-7
clone_size: -
cdr3_nt: TGCGCCAGCAGCTTCGACAGGGACGAGCAGTACTTC
cdr3_aa: CASSFDRDEQYF

v_call: TRBV7-2
d_call: -
j_call: TRBJ2-7
clone_size: -
cdr3_nt: TGTGCCAGCAGCCCTTTTCGGTCATACCCCTACGAGCAGTACTTC
cdr3_aa: CASSPFRSYPYEQYF

v_call: TRBV2
d_call: TRBD2
j_call: TRBJ2-1
clone_size: -
cdr3_nt: TGTGCCAGCCTGCTTCTGCCGGGAGGTACCAATGAGCAGTTCTTC
cdr3_aa: CASLLLPGGTNEQFF

v_call: TRBV19
d_call: TRBD2
j_call: TRBJ2-5
clone_size: -
cdr3_nt: TGTGCCAGTAGTATAGCCGGTGCGCGGGGGGCCCAGTACTTC
cdr3_aa: CASSIAGARGAQYF

v_call: TRBV7-9
d_call: -
j_call: TRBJ2-5
clone_size: -
cdr3_nt: TGTGCCAGCAGCTTAGAGGACGGGATGCTTTTATGGACCCAGTACTTC
cdr3_aa: CASSLEDGMLLWTQYF

v_call: TRBV5-6
d_call: -
j_call: TRBJ2-1
clone_size: -
cdr3_nt: TGTGCCAGCAGCTTGACGATGAGCTCCTACAATGAGCAGTTCTTC
cdr3_aa: CASSLTMSSYNEQFF

v_call: TRBV19
d_call: -
j_call: TRBJ1-5
clone_size: -
cdr3_nt: TGTGCCAGTAGTATTGTAATTTATCAGCCCCAGCATTTT
cdr3_aa: CASSIVIYQPQHF

v_call: TRBV7-2
d_call: TRBD2
j_call: TRBJ2-1
clone_size: -
cdr3_nt: TGTGCCAGCAGCCCCTCCCTCGGTAGCGGGAGGGCCAATGAGCAGTTCTTC
cdr3_aa: CASSPSLGSGRANEQFF

v_call: TRBV7-3
d_call: TRBD2
j_call: TRBJ2-2
clone_size: -
cdr3_nt: TGTGCCAGCAGGGCTAGCGGGGTTGCCGGGGAGCTGTTTTTT
cdr3_aa: CASRASGVAGELFF

v_call: TRBV4-2
d_call: TRBD1
j_call: TRBJ2-1
clone_size: few
cdr3_nt: TGTGCCAGCAGCCAAAATCCGGGACAGGGGGTCGGTGAGCAGTTCTTC
cdr3_aa: CASSQNPGQGVGEQFF

v_call: TRBV28
d_call: -
j_call: TRBJ1-2
clone_size: -
cdr3_nt: TGTGCCAGCAGTTTCCCTAAAAAGGGCTACACCTTC
cdr3_aa: CASSFPKKGYTF

v_call: TRBV23-1
d_call: -
j_call: TRBJ2-7
clone_size: -
cdr3_nt: TGCGCCAGCAGTCAATCGAGCAAAGAGCCCTACGAGCAGTACTTC
cdr3_aa: CASSQSSKEPYEQYF

v_call: TRBV2
d_call: -
j_call: TRBJ1-2
clone_size: -
cdr3_nt: TGTGCCAGCAGTGTGCAGGGTCGGTATGGCTACACCTTC
cdr3_aa: CASSVQGRYGYTF

v_call: TRBV2
d_call: -
j_call: TRBJ2-7
clone_size: -
cdr3_nt: TGTGCCAGCAGTGTCGCAGCGGGTCCCTACGAGCAGTACTTC
cdr3_aa: CASSVAAGPYEQYF

v_call: TRBV9
d_call: TRBD2
j_call: TRBJ2-5
clone_size: -
cdr3_nt: TGTGCCAGCAGCCCAGGGACTAGCCGTGGAGAGACCCAGTACTTC
cdr3_aa: CASSPGTSRGETQYF

v_call: TRBV7-7
d_call: -
j_call: TRBJ2-3
clone_size: -
cdr3_nt: TGTGCTAGCAGCGCCGGACAGAACACAGATACGCAGTATTTT
cdr3_aa: CASSAGQNTDTQYF

v_call: TRBV28
d_call: TRBD1
j_call: TRBJ1-1
clone_size: once
cdr3_nt: TGTGCCAGCAGTAGCGGACAGGGGGCATGGACTGAAGCTTTCTTT
cdr3_aa: CASSSGQGAWTEAFF

v_call: TRBV2
d_call: TRBD1
j_call: TRBJ1-1
clone_size: -
cdr3_nt: TGTGCCAGCTTTTACAGGGGTAACACTGAAGCTTTCTTT
cdr3_aa: CASFYRGNTEAFF

v_call: TRBV4-1
d_call: TRBD1
j_call: TRBJ1-5
clone_size: -
cdr3_nt: TGCGCCAGCAGCCAAGACAGGGGACAGGGCGGTCAGCCCCAGCATTTT
cdr3_aa: CASSQDRGQGGQPQHF

v_call: TRBV9
d_call: TRBD2
j_call: TRBJ2-1
clone_size: -
cdr3_nt: TGTGCCAGCAGCGTAGAACCGGGAGGGCCCTCCTACAATGAGCAGTTCTTC
cdr3_aa: CASSVEPGGPSYNEQFF

v_call: TRBV9
d_call: -
j_call: TRBJ2-2
clone_size: -
cdr3_nt: TGTGCCAGCAGCGTAGCCGGTGTGACCGGGGAGCTGTTTTTT
cdr3_aa: CASSVAGVTGELFF

v_call: TRBV2
d_call: TRBD1
j_call: TRBJ2-5
clone_size: once
cdr3_nt: TGTGCCAGCAGTGGGGGCCGGGACAGGGGTCGGGAGACCCAGTACTTC
cdr3_aa: CASSGGRDRGRETQYF

v_call: TRBV5-1
d_call: -
j_call: TRBJ1-1
clone_size: -
cdr3_nt: TGCGCCAGCAGCTTGGTACTGAGCACTGAAGCTTTCTTT
cdr3_aa: CASSLVLSTEAFF

v_call: TRBV7-9
d_call: TRBD2
j_call: TRBJ2-5
clone_size: -
cdr3_nt: TGTGCCAGCAGCTTAGCACTAGCGGGAGGAGGGCTTATGGAGACCCAGTACTTC
cdr3_aa: CASSLALAGGGLMETQYF

v_call: TRBV5-1
d_call: -
j_call: TRBJ1-3
clone_size: -
cdr3_nt: TGCGCCAGCAGCTTAGAACTGATCTCTGGAAACACCATATATTTT
cdr3_aa: CASSLELISGNTIYF

v_call: TRBV5-1
d_call: -
j_call: TRBJ2-3
clone_size: once
cdr3_nt: TGCGCCAGCAGCAGGGGCGGCAGCACAGATACGCAGTATTTT
cdr3_aa: CASSRGGSTDTQYF

v_call: TRBV19
d_call: -
j_call: TRBJ2-1
clone_size: -
cdr3_nt: TGTGCCAGTAGTATAGGGTTGGCGGCCCCCTACAATGAGCAGTTCTTC
cdr3_aa: CASSIGLAAPYNEQFF

v_call: TRBV9
d_call: TRBD2
j_call: TRBJ2-1
clone_size: -
cdr3_nt: TGTGCCAGCAGCGTAGTTGGGACTAGCCCCTACTCTGAGCAGTTCTTC
cdr3_aa: CASSVVGTSPYSEQFF

v_call: TRBV5-1
d_call: -
j_call: TRBJ1-1
clone_size: -
cdr3_nt: TGCGCCAGCAGCTTGGCCCCTGCAGGAGGGGTTGTCGGTGAAGCTTTCTTT
cdr3_aa: CASSLAPAGGVVGEAFF

v_call: TRBV27
d_call: -
j_call: TRBJ2-5
clone_size: -
cdr3_nt: TGTGCCAGCAGTTCCGGCCTCGGACTGGGTGCTTGGGAGACCCAGTACTTC
cdr3_aa: CASSSGLGLGAWETQYF

v_call: TRBV7-2
d_call: TRBD2
j_call: TRBJ2-2
clone_size: -
cdr3_nt: TGTGCCAGCCAGGGACTAGGTTCCGGGGAGCTGTTTTTT
cdr3_aa: CASQGLGSGELFF

v_call: TRBV30
d_call: TRBD2
j_call: TRBJ2-3
clone_size: once
cdr3_nt: TGTGCCTGGAGTGTAGCTAGCGGGAGGCCCACAGATACGCAGTATTTT
cdr3_aa: CAWSVASGRPTDTQYF

v_call: TRBV2
d_call: -
j_call: TRBJ2-5
clone_size: once
cdr3_nt: TGTGCCAGCAGTGTACAGGAGACCCAGTACTTC
cdr3_aa: CASSVQETQYF

v_call: TRBV6-6
d_call: -
j_call: TRBJ2-2
clone_size: -
cdr3_nt: TGTGCCAGCTGGTTTCTCGGGAACCCCACGCTGTTTTTT
cdr3_aa: CASWFLGNPTLFF

v_call: TRBV11-2
d_call: -
j_call: TRBJ1-2
clone_size: -
cdr3_nt: TGTGCCAGCAGCCCTACGGGCTATGGCTACACCTTC
cdr3_aa: CASSPTGYGYTF

v_call: TRBV28
d_call: TRBD1
j_call: TRBJ2-1
clone_size: -
cdr3_nt: TGTGCCAGCAGTTTCCTTAGGGGACAGGGAGTAGACAATGAGCAGTTCTTC
cdr3_aa: CASSFLRGQGVDNEQFF

v_call: TRBV28
d_call: -
j_call: TRBJ2-2
clone_size: -
cdr3_nt: TGTGCCAGCAGTCCAGGGGGGACGAACACCGGGGAGCTGTTTTTT
cdr3_aa: CASSPGGTNTGELFF

v_call: TRBV7-6
d_call: -
j_call: TRBJ2-7
clone_size: -
cdr3_nt: TGTGCCAGCAGCTTGCAAACAGGGGGGGTCTCCTACGAGCAGTACTTC
cdr3_aa: CASSLQTGGVSYEQYF

v_call: TRBV6-5
d_call: -
j_call: TRBJ2-2
clone_size: -
cdr3_nt: TGTGCCAGCAGTTTCCGGGGAGGCGCCGGGGAGCTGTTTTTT
cdr3_aa: CASSFRGGAGELFF

v_call: TRBV19
d_call: TRBD1
j_call: TRBJ1-4
clone_size: -
cdr3_nt: TGTGCCAGTAGTATGTCCGGGACAGGGAATGAAAAACTGTTTTTT
cdr3_aa: CASSMSGTGNEKLFF

v_call: TRBV29-1
d_call: TRBD2
j_call: TRBJ2-2
clone_size: once
cdr3_nt: TGCAGCGTAGGCACGAGCGGGGGGAACACCGGGGAGCTGTTTTTT
cdr3_aa: CSVGTSGGNTGELFF